The rows below give T cell receptor beta chains drawn from one sample of a study of T-cell reconstitution after alpha-beta-depleted transplantation in children. Via MiXCR, TCRdb re-called the PCR reads, giving one row per CDR3 protein. The profile covers roughly 350,000 distinct CDR3 sequences, with 15% to 20% appearing a single time and approximately 38% taken by the ten largest. The sequences come from PBMCs, mostly from graft donor cells, collected 360 days after TCRalphabeta/CD19-depleted stem cell transplant. These receptors were collected from a male patient between 2 and 15 years old who had a stem cell transplant for acute lymphoblastic leukemia, so the T cells may come from the graft donor. Each CDR3 is given with its conserved first and last residue. Each record gives: clone size, D gene, J gene, V gene, CDR3 protein, CDR3 DNA. The D gene is left open where the match is weak. Where a row states a size, it is once, few, many or the class of an expanded clone; other rows omit it.

abundance: -
d_gene: -
j_gene: TRBJ2-1
v_gene: TRBV12-3/TRBV12-4
CDR3aa: CASSLSTYGYNEQFF
CDR3nt: TGTGCCAGCAGTTTATCGACTTACGGGTACAATGAGCAGTTCTTC

abundance: few
d_gene: -
j_gene: TRBJ2-1
v_gene: TRBV21-1
CDR3aa: CASIGPLNIYNEQFF
CDR3nt: TGTGCCAGCATTGGGCCTCTTAATATATACAATGAGCAGTTCTTC

abundance: many
d_gene: -
j_gene: TRBJ2-5
v_gene: TRBV5-1
CDR3aa: CASSSGARLTVETQYF
CDR3nt: TGCGCCAGCAGCTCAGGGGCGCGCCTTACTGTGGAGACCCAGTACTTC

abundance: few
d_gene: -
j_gene: TRBJ1-1
v_gene: TRBV6-1
CDR3aa: CASSEGTPGFDAFF
CDR3nt: TGTGCCAGCAGTGAGGGGACCCCAGGGTTCGATGCTTTCTTT

abundance: many
d_gene: -
j_gene: TRBJ1-1
v_gene: TRBV5-5
CDR3aa: CASSLVGGTGEAFF
CDR3nt: TGTGCCAGCAGCTTGGTTGGGGGCACGGGTGAAGCTTTCTTT

abundance: few
d_gene: -
j_gene: TRBJ2-1
v_gene: TRBV12-3/TRBV12-4
CDR3aa: CASSSSTRGDEQFF
CDR3nt: TGTGCCAGCAGTTCCTCTACTAGAGGGGATGAGCAGTTCTTC

abundance: many
d_gene: -
j_gene: TRBJ2-3
v_gene: TRBV9
CDR3aa: CASSVRLTGTDTQYF
CDR3nt: TGTGCCAGCAGCGTACGGTTGACGGGGACAGATACGCAGTATTTT

abundance: many
d_gene: -
j_gene: TRBJ2-2
v_gene: TRBV12-3/TRBV12-4
CDR3aa: CASSLPDEGRELFF
CDR3nt: TGTGCCAGCAGTTTACCAGACGAGGGGAGGGAGCTGTTTTTT

abundance: -
d_gene: -
j_gene: TRBJ2-1
v_gene: TRBV18
CDR3aa: CASSPRAEAYNEQFF
CDR3nt: TGTGCCAGCTCACCACGAGCGGAGGCTTACAATGAGCAGTTCTTC

abundance: -
d_gene: -
j_gene: TRBJ1-2
v_gene: TRBV4-2
CDR3aa: CASSQGDGYTF
CDR3nt: TGTGCCAGCAGCCAAGGGGATGGCTACACCTTC

abundance: -
d_gene: -
j_gene: TRBJ2-7
v_gene: TRBV5-1
CDR3aa: CASSLDGQWNDEQYF
CDR3nt: TGCGCCAGCAGCTTGGACGGACAGTGGAACGACGAGCAGTACTTC

abundance: -
d_gene: -
j_gene: TRBJ2-7
v_gene: TRBV7-9
CDR3aa: CASSLHRDDYEQYF
CDR3nt: TGTGCCAGCAGCTTACACAGGGACGACTACGAGCAGTACTTC

abundance: -
d_gene: -
j_gene: TRBJ1-1
v_gene: TRBV19
CDR3aa: CASTYGNTEAFF
CDR3nt: TGTGCCAGTACGTATGGAAACACTGAAGCTTTCTTT

abundance: many
d_gene: -
j_gene: TRBJ1-5
v_gene: TRBV15
CDR3aa: CATSRDLGHQPQHF
CDR3nt: TGTGCCACCAGCAGAGATCTGGGACATCAGCCCCAGCATTTT